This T cell receptor (beta chain) stems from a study of PD-1 blockade in classical Hodgkin lymphoma. The table came from immunoSEQ multiplex PCR; TCRdb's copy has only in-frame clones and leaves some out. This sample has around 91,000 clones, with roughly 80% found just once. This clone was recorded a few times. In every patient, relapse followed autologous stem cell transplantation, while exposure to brentuximab vedotin differed. V was shortened by 5 bases and J by 2 bases, with 12 bases between the two germline ends. Germline loops: CDR1 LNHDA, CDR2 SQIVND (reference sequence). This CDR3 region has 14 residues.

The chain combines TRBV19 with TRBJ1-2, with D unresolved. The origin of this receptor is a human donor with classical Hodgkin lymphoma. Source: peripheral blood mononuclear cells (PBMCs), taken before the second cycle of nivolumab. The CDR3 sequence is CASSPQSENYGYTF. In DNA form, the CDR3 reads TGTGCCAGTAGTCCACAATCAGAAAACTATGGCTACACCTTC.